This entry is about one T cell receptor (beta chain). Produced via immunoSEQ multiplex PCR; TCRdb's table is partial and in-frame only. In the table there are around 36,000 clones, 75% to 95% of which are singletons. The entry originates in a study of T cell changes during pregnancy in multiple sclerosis. CDR1 is SGHNT, CDR2 YENEEA, per germline. The CDR3 totals 15 residues. With 5 bases clipped from V and 7 bases from J, the junction kept 10 bases outside the gene matches. Sequencing was performed on CD4+ T cells from peripheral blood mononuclear cells, taken in the third trimester of pregnancy. The gene calls are TRBV11-3 and TRBJ2-1; 8 nucleotides agree with TRBD1. This receptor was identified in a female donor with multiple sclerosis, enrolled in a pregnancy study. CDR3 region: CASSTRTGSDNEQFF. The CDR3 region has the DNA TGTGCCAGCAGCACTCGGACAGGGTCGGATAATGAGCAGTTCTTC.